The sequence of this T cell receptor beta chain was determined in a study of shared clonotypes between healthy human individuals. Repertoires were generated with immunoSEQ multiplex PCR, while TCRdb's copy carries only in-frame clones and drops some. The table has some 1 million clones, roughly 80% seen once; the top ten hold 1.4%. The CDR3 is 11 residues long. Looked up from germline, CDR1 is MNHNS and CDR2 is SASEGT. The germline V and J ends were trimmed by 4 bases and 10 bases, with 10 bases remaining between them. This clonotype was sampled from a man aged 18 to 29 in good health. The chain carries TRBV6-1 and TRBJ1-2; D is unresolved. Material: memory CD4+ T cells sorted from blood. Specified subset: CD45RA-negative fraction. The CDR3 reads CASSVKWYYTF. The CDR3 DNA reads TGTGCCAGCAGTGTAAAGTGGTACTACACCTTC.